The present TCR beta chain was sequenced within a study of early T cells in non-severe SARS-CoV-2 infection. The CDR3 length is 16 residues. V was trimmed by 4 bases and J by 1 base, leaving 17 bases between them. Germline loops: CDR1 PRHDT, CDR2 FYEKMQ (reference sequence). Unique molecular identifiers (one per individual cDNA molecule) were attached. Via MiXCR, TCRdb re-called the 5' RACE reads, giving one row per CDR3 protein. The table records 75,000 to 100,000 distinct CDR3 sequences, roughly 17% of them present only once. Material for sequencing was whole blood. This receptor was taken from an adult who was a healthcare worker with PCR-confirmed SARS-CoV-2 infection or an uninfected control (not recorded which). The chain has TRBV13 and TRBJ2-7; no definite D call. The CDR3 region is CASSSAGLSLSYEQYF. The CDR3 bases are TGTGCCAGCAGCTCCGCCGGTTTATCCCTGTCCTACGAGCAGTACTTC. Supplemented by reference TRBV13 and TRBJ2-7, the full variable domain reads AAGVIQSPRHLIKEKRETATLKCYPIPRHDTVYWYQQGPGQDPQFLISFYEKMQSDKGSIPDRFSAQQFSDYHSELNMSSLELGDSALYFCASSSAGLSLSYEQYFGPGTRLTVT.